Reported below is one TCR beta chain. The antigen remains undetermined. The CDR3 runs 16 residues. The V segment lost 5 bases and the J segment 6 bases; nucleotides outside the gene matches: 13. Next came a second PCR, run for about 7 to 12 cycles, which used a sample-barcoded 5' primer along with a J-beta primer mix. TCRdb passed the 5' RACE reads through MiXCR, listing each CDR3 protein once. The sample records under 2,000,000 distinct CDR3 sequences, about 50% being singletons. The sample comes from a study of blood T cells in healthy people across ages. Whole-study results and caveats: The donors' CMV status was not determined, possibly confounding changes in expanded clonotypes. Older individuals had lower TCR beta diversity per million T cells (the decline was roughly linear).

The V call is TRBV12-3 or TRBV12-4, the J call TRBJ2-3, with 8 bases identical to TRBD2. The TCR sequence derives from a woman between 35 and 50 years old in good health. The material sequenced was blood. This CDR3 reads CASSTGTSGGADTQYF. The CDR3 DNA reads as TGTGCCAGCAGTACAGGGACCAGCGGGGGAGCCGATACGCAGTATTTT.